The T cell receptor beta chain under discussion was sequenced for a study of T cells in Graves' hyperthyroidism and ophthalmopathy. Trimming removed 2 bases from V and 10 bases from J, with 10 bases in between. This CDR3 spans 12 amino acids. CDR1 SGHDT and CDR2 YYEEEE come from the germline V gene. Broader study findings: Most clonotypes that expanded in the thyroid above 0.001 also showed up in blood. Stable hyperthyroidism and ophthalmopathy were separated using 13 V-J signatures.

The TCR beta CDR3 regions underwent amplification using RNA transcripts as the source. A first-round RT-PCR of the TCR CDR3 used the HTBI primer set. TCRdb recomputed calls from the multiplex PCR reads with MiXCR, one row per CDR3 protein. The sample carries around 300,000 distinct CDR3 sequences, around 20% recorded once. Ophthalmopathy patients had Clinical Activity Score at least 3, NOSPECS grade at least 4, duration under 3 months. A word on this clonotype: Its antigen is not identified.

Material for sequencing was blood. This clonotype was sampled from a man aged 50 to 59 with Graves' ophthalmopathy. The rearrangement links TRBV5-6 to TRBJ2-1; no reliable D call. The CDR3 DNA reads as TGTGCCAGCAGCTTAAGACCAGAGGAGCAGTTCTTC. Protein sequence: CASSLRPEEQFF.